The T cell receptor (beta chain) described here comes from a study of OX40 agonist ivuxolimab in advanced cancers. Study summary: The mean age was approximately 56 years, ranging from 23 to 79, with about 87% of participants male. Of the participants, approximately 36% had some prior anti-PD-1, anti-PD-L1 or anti-CTLA-4 therapy, which was allowed. Study outcomes and limitations: Some patients without response likewise showed low normalized clonal expansion. At 0.1 to 3.0 mg/kg and by week 6, clonal expansion occurred in CD4+ and CD8+ blood T cells.

The CDR3 runs 16 residues. V was cut by 5 bases and J by 3 bases, with 16 bases left in between. Germline CDR1 SGHAT, CDR2 FQNNGV. As to this clone: Its antigen is unknown.

Libraries were prepared by immunoSEQ multiplex PCR; TCRdb keeps only in-frame clonotypes and omits some of them. This table has tens of thousands of clones, about nine tenths appearing once. Sequenced here: CD4+ or CD8+ T cells sorted from blood, sampled in a trial of the OX40 agonist ivuxolimab. The chain links TRBV11-2 to TRBJ2-2; TRBD2 is a possible D gene (6 bases). The sequence was collected from an adult with an advanced solid tumor such as melanoma, head and neck, liver or kidney cancer. The CDR3 bases are TGTGCCAGCAGCCTTTTCGGGCGGGACTACACCGGGGAGCTGTTTTTT. This encodes CASSLFGRDYTGELFF. Variable domain in full (rest from reference TRBV11-2 and TRBJ2-2): EAGVAQSPRYKIIEKRQSVAFWCNPISGHATLYWYQQILGQGPKLLIQFQNNGVVDDSQLPKDRFSAERLKGVDSTLKIQPAKLEDSAVYLCASSLFGRDYTGELFFGEGSRLTVL.